The 18 T cell receptor beta chains given below trace back to one sample, sequenced in a study of cytomegalovirus exposure and HLA in healthy donors. The PCR had 60 Vbeta and 13 Jbeta primers. Measured with immunoSEQ multiplex PCR; TCRdb has only the in-frame clones, and not every one. The sample includes 70,000 to 80,000 clones, under 85% of them seen just once. Sequencing was carried out using PBMCs. Receptors originate from a woman aged 35 to 49 in good health and CMV-seropositive.

CDR3 protein: CASSTGGQGEAFF. DNA for the CDR3: TGCGCCAGCAGCACAGGGGGACAGGGCGAAGCTTTCTTT. The chain combines TRBV5-1 with TRBJ1-1, with TRBD1 identical over 9 bases. With 4 bases clipped from V and 8 bases from J, the junction kept 6 bases outside the gene matches. The CDR3 length is 13 residues. CDR1 is SGHRS, CDR2 YFSETQ, per germline.

The chain recombines TRBV28 with TRBJ1-5; D gene ambiguous. V lost 5 bases and J lost 0, with 14 bases in between. This CDR3 has 16 residues. The germline CDR1 and CDR2 sequences are MDHEN and SYDVKM. The CDR3 reads CASSTLPRSSNQPQHF. CDR3 DNA: TGTGCCAGCAGTACCCTTCCACGGTCTAGCAATCAGCCCCAGCATTTT. The full variable domain, rest sourced from reference TRBV28 and TRBJ1-5, is DVKVTQSSRYLVKRTGEKVFLECVQDMDHENMFWYRQDPGLGLRLIYFSYDVKMKEKGDIPEGYSVSREKKERFSLILESASTNQTSMYLCASSTLPRSSNQPQHFGDGTRLSIL.

The chain uses TRBV19 and TRBJ2-1, with 12 positions matching TRBD2. Losses at the gene ends were 6 bases for V and 2 bases for J; bases not matched to a gene: 14. The CDR3 totals 19 residues. Germline lookup yields CDR1 LNHDA and CDR2 SQIVND (reference sequence). This chain's CDR3 is CASSLPGLAGPRAYNEQFF. CDR3 nucleotides: TGTGCCAGTAGCCTCCCCGGACTAGCGGGGCCCAGGGCCTACAATGAGCAGTTCTTC.

This rearrangement joins TRBV9 to TRBJ2-2; 9 nucleotides agree with TRBD1. From germline, CDR1 is SGDLS and CDR2 YYNGEE. V trimming: 4 bases; J trimming: 6 bases; junction bases outside the gene matches: 13. The CDR3 extends over 17 amino acids. The CDR3 region is CASSIGGQGFRAGELFF. CDR3 bases: TGTGCCAGCAGCATAGGAGGACAGGGGTTTCGGGCCGGGGAGCTGTTTTTT.

The V and J genes are TRBV29-1 and TRBJ2-7; 7 positions match TRBD1. Germline CDR1 reads SQVTM; CDR2 reads ANQGSEA. The J segment lost 2 bases and the V segment lost 5 bases, leaving 3 bases of the junction unmatched. The CDR3 covers 12 residues. In DNA form, the CDR3 reads TGCAGCGTTACGACAGGGACCTACGAGCAGTACTTC. Amino acid sequence: CSVTTGTYEQYF.

This clone came up once. The rearrangement links TRBV5-1 to TRBJ1-2, with TRBD1 as a possible D gene (6 bases). The germline gives CDR1 SGHRS, CDR2 YFSETQ. The CDR3 is made up of 14 amino acids. The V end lost 4 bases, the J end lost 1 base, and 11 bases lay between the germline ends. In nucleotides, the CDR3 is TGCGCCAGCAGCCCGAGGACAGTTAACTATGGCTACACCTTC. It yields the protein CASSPRTVNYGYTF.

The chain uses TRBV5-4 and TRBJ2-7; 10 bases agree with TRBD2. Trimming took 0 bases from V and 4 from J; bases not matched to a gene: 7. This CDR3 comprises 16 residues. CDR1 and CDR2 (germline): SGHNT, YYREEE (reference sequence). The chain's CDR3 is CASSLVVGLARYEQYF. The CDR3 region has the DNA TGTGCCAGCAGCTTGGTGGTGGGACTAGCGAGATACGAGCAGTACTTC. Looking up the rest from reference TRBV5-4 and TRBJ2-7 gives the full variable domain: ETGVTQSPTHLIKTRGQQVTLRCSSQSGHNTVSWYQQALGQGPQFIFQYYREEENGRGNFPPRFSGLQFPNYSSELNVNALELDDSALYLCASSLVVGLARYEQYFGPGTRLTVT.

The chain combines TRBV5-1 with TRBJ2-4; D gene uncertain. This CDR3 is 15 amino acids long. Germline V gene sequence: CDR1 SGHRS, CDR2 YFSETQ. V was pared by 1 base and J by 0 bases, with 8 bases between. The CDR3 DNA is TGCGCCAGCAGCTTGAAGCCAAGAGCCAAAAACATTCAGTACTTC. This gives the protein CASSLKPRAKNIQYF.

The gene calls are TRBV6-6 and TRBJ2-7, with 12 bases identical to TRBD2. The V gene end was trimmed by 6 bases and the J gene end by 3 bases; junction bases not matched to a gene: 9. The CDR3 totals 16 residues. The germline gives CDR1 MNHNY, CDR2 SVGAGI (reference sequence). This CDR3 reads CASRARLAGENYEQYF. CDR3 sequence (DNA): TGTGCCAGCAGAGCCCGACTAGCGGGAGAAAACTACGAGCAGTACTTC.

The J gene is TRBJ1-5, the V gene TRBV6-6, with D tentatively TRBD1 (5 bases). CDR1 MNHNY and CDR2 SVGAGI come from the germline V gene (reference sequence). The CDR3 sequence is 14 residues long. V was pared by 4 bases and J by 0 bases, with 7 bases between. DNA for the CDR3: TGTGCCAGCAGTTGGGGCAATAGCAATCAGCCCCAGCATTTT. The encoded protein is CASSWGNSNQPQHF.

The rearrangement links TRBV6-4 to TRBJ2-3, with 9 bases identical to TRBD2. From germline, CDR1 is MRHNA and CDR2 SNTAGT. V was pared by 4 bases and J by 1 base, with 3 bases of the junction left unmatched. There are 15 residues in the CDR3. CDR3: CASSAASGGTDTQYF. CDR3 in DNA: TGTGCCAGCAGTGCGGCTAGCGGGGGCACAGATACGCAGTATTTT.

The genes are TRBV21-1 and TRBJ1-4. TRBV21-1 corresponds to a pseudogene. The CDR3 extends over 13 amino acids. The CDR3 coding sequence is TGTGCCAGCAGCATGCCGGCGGGCGAAAAACTGTTTTTT. Its protein is CASSMPAGEKLFF.

The sample holds one count of this clone. The chain uses TRBV12-5 and TRBJ2-5, with D perhaps TRBD1 (6 bases). Trimming cost V 2 bases and J 4 bases, with 14 bases left between them. The CDR3 runs to 15 residues. Germline V gene lookup returns CDR1 LGHNT and CDR2 FRNRAP. The CDR3 spells CASGLTGHPGETQYF. CDR3 in DNA: TGTGCTAGTGGTTTGACGGGACACCCCGGAGAGACCCAGTACTTC.

The chain combines TRBV5-1 with TRBJ1-2; unclear D gene. Trimming stripped 0 bases from V and 8 bases from J, with 14 bases between. This CDR3 region has 14 residues. Germline V lookup: CDR1 SGHRS, CDR2 YFSETQ. CDR3 nucleotide sequence: TGCGCCAGCAGCTTGGCCGAGGGAATTAGGGGCTACACCTTC. This sequence encodes CASSLAEGIRGYTF.

This clone turned up a few times. The chain links TRBV7-8 to TRBJ2-7; tentatively, D is TRBD1 (5 bases). Germline CDR1 and CDR2: SGHVS and FQNEAQ. The CDR3 is made up of 14 amino acids. The ends were cut back, 10 bases at V and 0 bases at J, with 16 bases in the middle. CDR3 in DNA: TGTGCCACCCGAAGGGGCAGGCTCTCCTACGAGCAGTACTTC. Residues: CATRRGRLSYEQYF.

V gene TRBV5-1 combines with J gene TRBJ1-2; D call uncertain. Germline loops: CDR1 SGHRS, CDR2 YFSETQ. This CDR3 contains 14 residues. V gave up 0 bases and J gave up 0 bases, with 6 bases separating them. The CDR3 sequence is CASSLATANYGYTF. The CDR3 bases are TGCGCCAGCAGCTTGGCCACAGCTAACTATGGCTACACCTTC.

The V call is TRBV7-2, the J call TRBJ2-5, with TRBD1 matching over 7 bases. The J call may be incorrect, as the DNA end agrees better with TRBJ2-7. Germline V gene lookup returns CDR1 SGHTA and CDR2 FQGNSA. This CDR3 region has 14 residues. In DNA, the CDR3 is TGTGCCAGCAGCTTAGACAGGGGCACCTACGAGCAGTACTTC. Translation: CASSLDRGTYEQYF.

V usage is TRBV30 and J usage is TRBJ2-5; TRBD1 matches at 10 bases. Trimming at V came to 3 bases and at J to 4 bases, leaving 5 bases not matched to a gene. CDR1 is GTSNPN and CDR2 is SVGIG in the germline V gene (reference sequence). The CDR3 length is 14 residues. CDR3 protein: CAWRVGQGIETQYF. The CDR3 DNA is TGTGCCTGGAGGGTGGGACAGGGGATAGAGACCCAGTACTTC.